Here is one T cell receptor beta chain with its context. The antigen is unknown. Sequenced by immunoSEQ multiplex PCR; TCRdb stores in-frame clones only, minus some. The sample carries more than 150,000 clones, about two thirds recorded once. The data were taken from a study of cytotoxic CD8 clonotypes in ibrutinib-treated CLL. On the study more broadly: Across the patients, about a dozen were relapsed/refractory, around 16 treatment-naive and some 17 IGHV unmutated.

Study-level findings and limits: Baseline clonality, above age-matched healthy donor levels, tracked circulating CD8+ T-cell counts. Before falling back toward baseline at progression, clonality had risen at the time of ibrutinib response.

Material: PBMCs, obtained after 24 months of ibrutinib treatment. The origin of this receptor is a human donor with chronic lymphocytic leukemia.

The CDR3 nucleotides read TGTGCCAGCAGCCGAGGGACAGGTAGATTGAACACTGAAGCTTTCTTT. As protein: CASSRGTGRLNTEAFF. This chain joins TRBV11-2 and TRBJ1-1, with 8 bases matching TRBD1. The CDR3 has 16 amino acids. The trim removed 5 bases at V and 0 bases at J, leaving 8 bases unmatched. Germline-derived CDR1 and CDR2 are SGHAT and FQNNGV.